This T cell receptor beta chain was recovered during a study of blood T cell repertoires in COVID-19. Overall study: COVID-19 samples from acute and convalescent phases originated in the United States, Italy and Spain. Sample material is recorded as cDNA or gDNA derived from T cells, B-cell-depleted T cells, or PBMCs.

Only one count was recorded for this clone. Per the authors' pipeline: Counts of nucleated cells, estimated from reference gene primer amplification, were obtained. TCRdb's table, derived via immunoSEQ multiplex PCR, lists solely in-frame clones and lacks some. That table furnishes V, J and clone size, whereas the DNA furnished D and trimming. The sample carries 170,000 or so clones, about 86% recorded once. CDR3 length: 13 residues. Germline V lookup: CDR1 GTSNPN, CDR2 SVGIG (reference sequence). The V end lost 3 bases, the J end lost 2 bases, and 10 bases lay between the germline ends. The chain employs TRBV30 and TRBJ1-2; TRBD1 is a possible D gene (6 bases). Sequencing input: peripheral blood. The clonotype comes from a woman between 18 and 30 years old who had recovered from COVID-19. CDR3: CAWSRGENYGYTF. In DNA, the CDR3 is TGTGCCTGGAGCAGGGGTGAGAACTATGGCTACACCTTC.